The T cell receptor (beta chain) under discussion was sequenced for a study of T cells in Graves' hyperthyroidism and ophthalmopathy. General study findings and limits: Among thyroid clonotypes expanded above 0.001, most also appeared in blood.

The table lists this clonotype with many counts. Its antigen is still unknown. These patients, aged 18 to 65, had recently diagnosed hyperthyroidism lasting under 2 months. Source material for PBMCs was 9 to 10 ml fresh peripheral blood. The CDR3 is 16 residues long. Germline CDR1 SGHRS, CDR2 YFSETQ. The V and J ends lost 4 bases and 1 base respectively, with 17 bases between them. Researchers took RNA transcripts and amplified the TCR beta CDR3 regions from them. HTBI primers were employed in a first-round RT-PCR of the TCR CDR3. From the multiplex PCR reads, TCRdb called clonotypes with MiXCR, one entry per CDR3 protein. The profile covers 380,000 or so distinct CDR3 sequences, with around 13% appearing a single time and 20% to 25% taken by the ten largest.

The sequenced sample consisted of blood. The chain is built from TRBV5-1 and TRBJ1-1, with D perhaps TRBD1 (5 bases). This sequence originates from a young woman with Graves' hyperthyroidism. In DNA form, the CDR3 reads TGCGCCAGCAGCCCTCGTTTGGGGGGTTCGAACACTGAAGCTTTCTTT. It specifies CASSPRLGGSNTEAFF.